Shown below are 28 T cell receptor beta chains from a single sample sequenced in a study of T cell responses to AZD1222 COVID-19 vaccine. The method was immunoSEQ multiplex PCR; TCRdb's version includes in-frame clones alone and lacks a portion of them. This table has 95,000 to 150,000 clones, 88% appearing once. Sequencing used peripheral blood, obtained on day 0 of AZD1222 vaccination. Every receptor here comes from an adult in good health.

The V call is TRBV28, the J call TRBJ1-6; unclear D gene. This CDR3 is 12 amino acids long. From germline, CDR1 is MDHEN and CDR2 SYDVKM. Trimming took 3 bases from V and 8 from J, leaving 5 bases between them. For the CDR3, the DNA is TGTGCCAGCAGTTTGGCATATTCACCCCTCCACTTT. It yields the protein CASSLAYSPLHF. Together with reference TRBV28 and TRBJ1-6, the CDR3 gives the full variable domain: DVKVTQSSRYLVKRTGEKVFLECVQDMDHENMFWYRQDPGLGLRLIYFSYDVKMKEKGDIPEGYSVSREKKERFSLILESASTNQTSMYLCASSLAYSPLHFGNGTRLTVT.

The genes are TRBV20-1 and TRBJ1-2, with TRBD1 as a possible D gene (5 bases). The ends were cut back, 3 bases at V and 7 bases at J, with 15 bases in the middle. Germline V gene lookup returns CDR1 DFQATT and CDR2 SNEGSKA (reference sequence). The CDR3 runs 13 residues. The CDR3 spells CSASPTGGSGYTF. The CDR3 region has the DNA TGCAGTGCTAGTCCTACAGGAGGAAGTGGCTACACCTTC.

V is TRBV19 and J is TRBJ2-2; the match to TRBD1 covers 8 bases. CDR3 size: 17 residues. V lost 5 bases and J lost 5; bases outside the gene matches: 13. Germline V gives CDR1 LNHDA, CDR2 SQIVND (reference sequence). CDR3 residues: CASSHNGQGIVTGELFF. CDR3 coding DNA: TGTGCCAGTAGTCATAACGGACAGGGTATAGTAACCGGGGAGCTGTTTTTT.

The chain uses TRBV5-6 and TRBJ2-1, with 7 bases that match TRBD1. From germline, CDR1 is SGHDT and CDR2 YYEEEE. The CDR3 totals 14 residues. With 3 bases clipped from V and 5 bases from J, the junction kept 5 bases outside the gene matches. CDR3 nucleotides: TGTGCCAGCAGCTGGGGGACAGCAAACAATGAGCAGTTCTTC. It specifies CASSWGTANNEQFF.

The V and J genes are TRBV15 and TRBJ2-7; 9 bases agree with TRBD1. Germline V gives CDR1 LNHNV, CDR2 YYDKDF (reference sequence). The CDR3 extends over 17 amino acids. V dropped 0 bases and J dropped 5; count of bases not matched to a gene: 11. CDR3 protein: CATSRDLGDRAWNEQYF. CDR3 nucleotides: TGTGCCACCAGCAGAGATTTGGGGGACAGGGCTTGGAACGAGCAGTACTTC.

The rearrangement links TRBV5-4 to TRBJ1-3, with D perhaps TRBD1 (5 bases). CDR1 SGHNT and CDR2 YYREEE come from the germline V gene (reference sequence). The V gene lost 4 bases and the J gene lost 1 base, with 12 bases spanning the gap. This CDR3 is built from 15 residues. The CDR3 loop is CASSPVGGSGNTIYF. CDR3 nucleotides: TGTGCCAGCAGCCCTGTTGGGGGATCTGGAAACACCATATATTTT.

This clone was found once. This sequence joins TRBV7-2 and TRBJ1-3, with a weak D call TRBD1 (5 bases). V dropped 5 bases and J dropped 4 bases, with 12 bases sitting between them. Germline lookup yields CDR1 SGHTA and CDR2 FQGNSA. CDR3 length equals 14 residues. In DNA, the CDR3 is TGTGCCAGCAGCCCTCGACAGACCGGAAACACCATATATTTT. Its protein product is CASSPRQTGNTIYF.

The CDR3 coding sequence is TGTGCCAGCAAGATCTGGGACAGGGAGGACACTGAAGCTTTCTTT. Amino acids: CASKIWDREDTEAFF. V is TRBV6-5 and J is TRBJ1-1; 9 nucleotides match TRBD1. Trimming took 7 bases from V and 3 from J; bases not matched to a gene: 9. This CDR3 contains 15 residues. Looked up from germline, CDR1 is MNHEY and CDR2 is SVGAGI.

This clone turned up a few times. The chain combines TRBV19 with TRBJ1-5; 7 nucleotides align to TRBD1. Germline assignment: CDR1 LNHDA and CDR2 SQIVND (reference sequence). This CDR3 is built from 16 residues. V dropped 5 bases and J dropped 0; count of bases not matched to a gene: 7. The CDR3: CASSATGTVSNQPQHF. CDR3 in DNA: TGTGCCAGTAGTGCCACCGGGACAGTTAGCAATCAGCCCCAGCATTTT.

The rearrangement links TRBV18 to TRBJ2-7; maybe TRBD1 (5 bases). The germline V gene encodes CDR1 KGHSH and CDR2 LQKENI. Trimming pared 6 bases from V and 3 bases from J, leaving 21 bases between. The CDR3 runs 16 residues. The CDR3 nucleotides read TGTGCCAGCTCGCCTCGAGACAGTTCGATAGTCTACGAGCAGTACTTC. Translated: CASSPRDSSIVYEQYF.

This clone was picked up a small number of times. The rearrangement links TRBV7-9 to TRBJ2-1; D is uncertain. CDR3 length equals 14 residues. The V end was cut by 5 bases, the J end by 3 bases, with 11 bases between. Looked up from germline, CDR1 is SEHNR and CDR2 is FQNEAQ (reference sequence). The CDR3 coding sequence is TGTGCCAGCAGCCCGCTTGGTCTCTACAATGAGCAGTTCTTC. Translating it yields CASSPLGLYNEQFF.

The CDR3 loop reads CAISSGTQNEKLFF. The CDR3 nucleotides are TGTGCCATCAGTTCCGGGACTCAGAATGAAAAACTGTTTTTT. The V gene is TRBV10-3, the J gene TRBJ1-4; tentative D call: TRBD1 (5 bases). Germline V CDR1 and CDR2: ENHRY, SYGVKD. CDR3 length equals 14 residues. V gave up 5 bases and J gave up 5 bases, with 12 bases separating them.

This clone was observed a single time. This chain connects TRBV6-1 to TRBJ1-5; D may be TRBD1 (5 bases). Looked up from germline, CDR1 is MNHNS and CDR2 is SASEGT. This CDR3 is 17 amino acids long. V lost 2 bases to trimming and J lost 7 bases, with 21 bases between them. CDR3 coding DNA: TGTGCCAGCAGTGAAAATGTTGGCACCAGGGCGGCCCAGCCCCAGCATTTT. Translated, it gives CASSENVGTRAAQPQHF.

V is TRBV7-2 and J is TRBJ1-5; 7 bases are a match to TRBD1. V trimming: 5 bases; J trimming: 6 bases; junction bases outside the gene matches: 10. The germline gives CDR1 SGHTA, CDR2 FQGNSA. This CDR3 contains 15 residues. The CDR3 DNA is TGTGCCAGCAGCCAGACAGGGAGAGACGGTCAGCCCCAGCATTTT. Translated: CASSQTGRDGQPQHF.

This clone has just one count. The V gene is TRBV5-4, the J gene TRBJ1-1; D is perhaps TRBD1 (5 bases). V was shortened by 1 base and J by 2 bases, with 9 bases between the two germline ends. There are 14 residues in the CDR3. Germline loops: CDR1 SGHNT, CDR2 YYREEE (reference sequence). CDR3 protein: CASSLQGINTEAFF. In DNA form, the CDR3 reads TGTGCCAGCAGCTTGCAGGGAATTAACACTGAAGCTTTCTTT.

The gene calls are TRBV3-1 (or the pseudogene TRBV3-2) and TRBJ1-2; D unclear. Germline-derived CDR1 and CDR2 are LGHDT and YNNKEL (reference sequence). The CDR3 has 15 residues. V lost 1 base and J 4 bases, leaving 13 bases between the germline ends. As DNA, the CDR3 is TGTGCCAGCAGCCAAGGTTCGTACAGTTTCTATGGCTACACCTTC. This gives the protein CASSQGSYSFYGYTF.

The chain employs TRBV4-3 and TRBJ1-1, with unresolved D. The CDR3 has 13 amino acids. CDR1 and CDR2 (germline): LGHNA, YSLEER. The V end lost 1 base, the J end lost 8 bases, and 11 bases lay between the germline ends. CDR3 nucleotides: TGCGCCAGCAGCCAAGGCGGTGGCGGAGAAGCTTTCTTT. This gives the protein CASSQGGGGEAFF.

CDR3 amino acids: CATSDAGTGGGEQYF. The CDR3 DNA reads TGTGCCACCAGTGATGCCGGGACAGGGGGCGGCGAGCAGTACTTC. The chain recombines TRBV24-1 with TRBJ2-7; the match to TRBD1 covers 12 bases. The CDR3 loop spans 15 amino acids. CDR1 KGHDR and CDR2 SFDVKD come from the germline V gene. After removal of 3 bases from V and 6 bases from J, the junction contained 5 bases not matched to a gene.

Worth noting for this clone: The same CDR3 can be traced to other DNA sequences in this sample. The CDR3 loop reads CASSVGQGAGDTQYF. Here the CDR3 DNA reads TGTGCCAGCAGCGTAGGACAGGGGGCGGGAGATACGCAGTATTTT. V is TRBV9 and J is TRBJ2-3, with 10 bases fitting TRBD1. V shed 0 bases, J shed 5 bases, and the junction held 3 bases outside the gene matches. The CDR3 loop spans 15 amino acids. The germline gives CDR1 SGDLS, CDR2 YYNGEE. The whole variable domain, remainder taken from reference TRBV9 and TRBJ2-3, is DSGVTQTPKHLITATGQRVTLRCSPRSGDLSVYWYQQSLDQGLQFLIQYYNGEERAKGNILERFSAQQFPDLHSELNLSSLELGDSALYFCASSVGQGAGDTQYFGPGTRLTVL.

This clone was recorded a few times. This chain links TRBV27 with TRBJ1-1; weak D call: TRBD1 (6 bases). The CDR3 runs to 17 residues. The germline V and J ends were trimmed by 3 bases and 5 bases, with 22 bases remaining between them. Looked up from germline, CDR1 is MNHEY and CDR2 is SMNVEV (reference sequence). CDR3 sequence reads: CASSFYSTGIGRTEAFF. CDR3 in DNA: TGTGCCAGCAGTTTCTATTCAACAGGGATCGGGAGGACTGAAGCTTTCTTT.

In this sample, this clone turned up a few times. The chain carries TRBV7-2 and TRBJ1-1, with 7 bases matching TRBD1. The CDR3 contains 16 residues. With 3 bases clipped from V and 2 bases from J, the junction kept 9 bases outside the gene matches. Germline values: CDR1 SGHTA, CDR2 FQGNSA. In nucleotides, the CDR3 is TGTGCCAGCAGCTTCTACTCCGGGACAGATAACACTGAAGCTTTCTTT. Encoded protein: CASSFYSGTDNTEAFF.

This rearrangement joins TRBV6-5 to TRBJ1-6; weak D call: TRBD1 (5 bases). Trimming took 6 bases from V and 5 from J, leaving 14 bases between them. The germline V gene has CDR1 MNHEY and CDR2 SVGAGI. The CDR3 is made up of 15 amino acids. CDR3 bases: TGTGCCAGCAGCTTCGACAGCCAGAATAATTCACCCCTCCACTTT. Amino acids: CASSFDSQNNSPLHF.

The CDR3, as DNA: TGCAGTGCTTACTTTGGCTATGGCTACACCTTC. Protein product: CSAYFGYGYTF. V usage is TRBV20-1 and J usage is TRBJ1-2, with D unresolved. CDR1 is DFQATT and CDR2 is SNEGSKA in the germline V gene (reference sequence). The CDR3 loop spans 11 amino acids. Trimming took off 5 bases at V and 4 bases at J, with 8 bases between the two ends.

The chain couples TRBV28 to TRBJ1-6; no definite D call. V was cut by 5 bases and J by 7 bases, with 18 bases left in between. Germline CDR1 reads MDHEN; CDR2 reads SYDVKM. This CDR3 has 16 amino acids. The CDR3 bases are TGTGCCAGCAGTACTGCCCGTCCGGGGTACAATTCACCCCTCCACTTT. This encodes CASSTARPGYNSPLHF.

V usage is TRBV7-2 and J usage is TRBJ1-1, with TRBD1 identical over 7 bases. V trimming: 7 bases; J trimming: 4 bases; junction bases outside the gene matches: 6. This CDR3 spans 13 amino acids. The germline V gene has CDR1 SGHTA and CDR2 FQGNSA. The CDR3 DNA reads as TGTGCCAGCAATAAGGGGGCAGGCACTGAAGCTTTCTTT. This encodes CASNKGAGTEAFF.

The chain carries TRBV9 and TRBJ1-2; D ambiguous. The CDR3 is 13 amino acids. The germline V gene encodes CDR1 SGDLS and CDR2 YYNGEE. V lost 4 bases to trimming and J lost 7 bases, with 14 bases between them. In DNA form, the CDR3 reads TGTGCCAGCAGCCCGCCAGCCCTCGGTGGCTACACCTTC. Amino acids: CASSPPALGGYTF.

The chain uses TRBV5-6 and TRBJ1-6, with no clear D. Trimming shortened V by 2 bases and J by 10 bases, and 7 bases separated the two germline ends. CDR3 length: 12 residues. Germline CDR1 and CDR2: SGHDT and YYEEEE. CDR3 protein: CASSFVASPLHF. In DNA form, the CDR3 reads TGTGCCAGCAGCTTTGTAGCGTCACCCCTCCACTTT.

The rearrangement links TRBV19 to TRBJ2-6, with 7 bases lining up with TRBD2. Germline V gene data show CDR1 as LNHDA and CDR2 as SQIVND (reference sequence). This CDR3 has 19 amino acids. V lost 4 bases to trimming and J lost 1 base; unmatched junction nucleotides: 13. CDR3 DNA sequence: TGTGCCAGTAGTACGCAACCCGGGACTACTGTGTCTGGGGCCAACGTCCTGACTTTC. It codes for CASSTQPGTTVSGANVLTF.